The 30 T cell receptor beta chains given below trace back to one sample, sequenced in a study of shared clonotypes between healthy human individuals. Sequencing used immunoSEQ multiplex PCR; TCRdb keeps in-frame clones, though not all of them. The data contain some 380,000 clones, around 96% of them singletons. The sequenced sample consisted of memory CD8+ T cells sorted from blood. Subset in this sample: CD45RO+ cells pooled with CCR7-negative TemRA cells. The receptors here all came from a young man in good health.

The chain links TRBV6-5 to TRBJ1-2; D perhaps matches TRBD1 (6 bases). Germline loops: CDR1 MNHEY, CDR2 SVGAGI. Trimming left V 7 bases short and J 4 bases short, with 16 bases between. The CDR3 covers 14 residues. Here the CDR3 DNA reads TGTGCCAGCAAAAAAGGGGGGCCCTTCTATGGCTACACCTTC. Protein sequence: CASKKGGPFYGYTF.

J is TRBJ1-1 and V is TRBV19, with 7 bases that match TRBD1. V trimming: 4 bases; J trimming: 4 bases; junction bases outside the gene matches: 3. The CDR3 spans 13 residues. Germline V gene data show CDR1 as LNHDA and CDR2 as SQIVND (reference sequence). CDR3 residues: CASSTQGSTEAFF. The CDR3 nucleotides are TGTGCCAGTAGTACACAGGGGAGCACTGAAGCTTTCTTT.

This chain uses TRBV28 with TRBJ2-7; D call uncertain. The V and J ends lost 9 bases and 1 base respectively, with 13 bases between them. The CDR3 consists of 13 residues. Germline V CDR1 and CDR2: MDHEN, SYDVKM. In DNA form, the CDR3 reads TGTGCCAGTCTTTCCCGGAATTCCTACGAGCAGTACTTC. This translates into CASLSRNSYEQYF.

The rearrangement uses TRBV6-1 and TRBJ1-5, with TRBD1 matching 9 bases. V shed 10 bases, J shed 3 bases, and the junction held 7 bases outside the gene matches. Germline V gives CDR1 MNHNS, CDR2 SASEGT. The length of the CDR3 is 14 residues. CDR3 coding DNA: TGTGCCACAGACAGGACAGGGGACAATCAGCCCCAGCATTTT. Amino acid sequence: CATDRTGDNQPQHF.

V and J are TRBV4-2 and TRBJ2-1; possible D gene TRBD2, 6 bases. CDR3 length equals 13 residues. Germline V gives CDR1 LGHNA, CDR2 YNFKEQ. Trimming cost V 3 bases and J 3 bases, with 6 bases left between them. This chain's CDR3 is CASSHGSYNEQFF. As DNA, the CDR3 is TGTGCCAGCAGCCACGGGAGCTACAATGAGCAGTTCTTC.

The gene calls are TRBV6-1 and TRBJ2-7; a weak D match, TRBD1 (5 bases). V was cut by 2 bases and J by 6 bases, with 11 bases left in between. Germline V gene data show CDR1 as MNHNS and CDR2 as SASEGT. The CDR3 runs to 13 residues. This CDR3 is CASSEWEGAEQYF. CDR3 sequence (DNA): TGTGCCAGCAGTGAATGGGAAGGGGCCGAGCAGTACTTC.

This sequence joins TRBV28 and TRBJ2-1; D possibly corresponds to TRBD2 (6 bases). CDR3 size: 15 residues. V was pared by 6 bases and J by 0 bases, with 12 bases between. Germline V gene sequence: CDR1 MDHEN, CDR2 SYDVKM. The CDR3, as DNA: TGTGCCAGCAGCCACGCGGGGAGCTCCTACAATGAGCAGTTCTTC. This encodes CASSHAGSSYNEQFF.

The V and J genes are TRBV11-2 and TRBJ1-1; 7 nucleotides line up with TRBD1. Trimming took 1 base from V and 8 from J; bases not matched to a gene: 1. The length of the CDR3 is 12 residues. CDR1 is SGHAT and CDR2 is FQNNGV in the germline V gene. CDR3 loop: CASSLAGGEAFF. The CDR3 region has the DNA TGTGCCAGCAGCTTAGCAGGGGGGGAAGCTTTCTTT.

This clone was observed once. The chain is built from TRBV11-1 and TRBJ2-5; tentatively, D is TRBD1 or TRBD2 (5 bases each). The V end lost 5 bases, the J end lost 4 bases, and 14 bases lay between the germline ends. Germline values: CDR1 SGHAT, CDR2 FQDESV (reference sequence). The CDR3 runs to 14 residues. Here the CDR3 DNA reads TGTGCCAGCAGCCAGAGGGGCTGGAGAGAGACCCAGTACTTC. Its protein is CASSQRGWRETQYF.

A word on this clone: Other nucleotide sequences from this sample produce the same CDR3. This chain uses TRBV6-1 with TRBJ2-3, with 14 bases aligning to TRBD2. V gave up 4 bases and J gave up 3 bases; unmatched junction bases: 3. This CDR3 has 16 residues. Germline V gene data show CDR1 as MNHNS and CDR2 as SASEGT. The CDR3 is CASSGRLAGGTDTQYF. The CDR3 coding sequence is TGTGCCAGCAGTGGCCGACTAGCGGGAGGGACAGATACGCAGTATTTT.

The chain is built from TRBV19 and TRBJ1-1; 7 bases agree with TRBD1. The CDR3 spans 15 residues. Germline trimming cut 5 bases from V and 1 base from J; bases unmatched to any gene: 7. CDR1 is LNHDA, CDR2 SQIVND, per germline (reference sequence). The CDR3 loop reads CASSRRQGGNTEAFF. The CDR3 DNA sequence: TGTGCCAGTAGTCGAAGGCAGGGGGGGAACACTGAAGCTTTCTTT.

The chain couples TRBV5-1 to TRBJ2-1, with no clear D. The germline V and J ends were trimmed by 1 base and 3 bases, with 11 bases remaining between them. This CDR3 has 15 amino acids. Germline CDR1 is SGHRS and CDR2 is YFSETQ. CDR3 DNA: TGCGCCAGCAGCTTGTCAGGAGTGATCTACAATGAGCAGTTCTTC. Translating it yields CASSLSGVIYNEQFF.

The rearrangement links TRBV4-2 to TRBJ2-1, with unresolved D. The V end was cut by 0 bases, the J end by 4 bases, with 7 bases between. This CDR3 contains 14 residues. CDR1 LGHNA and CDR2 YNFKEQ come from the germline V gene. The CDR3 DNA reads as TGTGCCAGCAGCCAAGACTCCGGATACAATGAGCAGTTCTTC. Its translation is CASSQDSGYNEQFF.

The genes are TRBV15 and TRBJ1-5; tentative D call: TRBD1 (5 bases). Trimming cost V 2 bases and J 0 bases, with 8 bases left between them. Germline V gene sequence: CDR1 LNHNV, CDR2 YYDKDF (reference sequence). This CDR3 comprises 15 residues. In nucleotides, the CDR3 is TGTGCCACCAGCAGATACGGACATAGCAATCAGCCCCAGCATTTT. It codes for CATSRYGHSNQPQHF.

CDR3 sequence: CASSVASLGNTIYF. CDR3 in DNA: TGTGCCAGCAGCGTAGCCAGCCTAGGAAACACCATATATTTT. V is TRBV9 and J is TRBJ1-3, with D hard to call. The CDR3 consists of 14 residues. From germline, CDR1 is SGDLS and CDR2 YYNGEE. The germline V and J ends were trimmed by 0 bases and 4 bases, with 8 bases remaining between them. Complete variable domain (other parts from reference TRBV9 and TRBJ1-3): DSGVTQTPKHLITATGQRVTLRCSPRSGDLSVYWYQQSLDQGLQFLIQYYNGEERAKGNILERFSAQQFPDLHSELNLSSLELGDSALYFCASSVASLGNTIYFGEGSWLTVV.

The rearrangement links TRBV7-9 to TRBJ2-3, with D perhaps being TRBD1 or TRBD2 (6 bases each). With 5 bases removed from V and 2 bases from J, the gap between germline ends came to 14 bases. Germline CDR1 is SEHNR and CDR2 is FQNEAQ (reference sequence). This CDR3 has 15 amino acids. The CDR3 DNA sequence: TGTGCCAGCAGCCCGGAGGGGACATCCACAGATACGCAGTATTTT. It translates to CASSPEGTSTDTQYF.

The chain's CDR3 is CASSKGLAGGETQYF. DNA of the CDR3: TGCGCCAGCAGCAAGGGACTAGCGGGAGGAGAGACCCAGTACTTC. This chain uses TRBV5-1 with TRBJ2-5; 15 bases fit TRBD2. From germline, CDR1 is SGHRS and CDR2 YFSETQ. With V trimmed by 4 bases and J by 4 bases, 2 bases remained unmatched. CDR3 size: 15 residues.

This clone was observed a single time. J is TRBJ2-3 and V is TRBV11-2; 12 bases are shared with TRBD2. V gave up 4 bases and J gave up 2 bases; unmatched junction bases: 7. The CDR3 length is 17 residues. Germline V CDR1 and CDR2: SGHAT, FQNNGV. CDR3 in DNA: TGTGCCAGCAGCTCCGGACTAGCGGGACGCCACACAGATACGCAGTATTTT. Encoded protein: CASSSGLAGRHTDTQYF.

This chain uses TRBV6-6 with TRBJ1-3, with no clear D. The CDR3 spans 11 residues. The germline CDR1 and CDR2 sequences are MNHNY and SVGAGI (reference sequence). Trimming left V 8 bases short and J 8 bases short, with 10 bases between. CDR3 amino acids: CASVKSHTIYF. In nucleotides, the CDR3 is TGTGCCAGCGTGAAGTCCCACACCATATATTTT.

This chain joins TRBV30 and TRBJ2-3, with a tentative D call TRBD2 (5 bases). Germline values: CDR1 GTSNPN, CDR2 SVGIG (reference sequence). Trimming shortened V by 0 bases and J by 9 bases, and 10 bases separated the two germline ends. The CDR3 runs to 12 residues. The CDR3 reads CAWSVPPGTQYF. Written as DNA, the CDR3 is TGTGCCTGGAGTGTACCGCCGGGGACGCAGTATTTT.

The V and J genes are TRBV6-7 and TRBJ2-1, with a possible D match to TRBD2 (5 bases). TRBV6-7 is an ORF for which the function is uncertain. V gave up 0 bases and J gave up 4 bases, with 10 bases separating them. There are 15 residues in the CDR3. CDR3 coding DNA: TGTGCCAGCAGTTACTCGAGGAGGAAATACAATGAGCAGTTCTTC. Protein sequence: CASSYSRRKYNEQFF.

V is TRBV5-5 and J is TRBJ2-7, with TRBD1 as a possible D gene (6 bases). The CDR3 is 14 amino acids. Germline V gene lookup returns CDR1 SGHKS and CDR2 YYEKEE (reference sequence). Trimming took off 4 bases at V and 3 bases at J, with 14 bases between the two ends. This CDR3 reads CASSIYRDIYEQYF. In DNA, the CDR3 is TGTGCCAGCAGCATATACAGGGATATCTACGAGCAGTACTTC.

The chain joins TRBV29-1 to TRBJ2-3, with TRBD2 matching 8 bases. CDR1 and CDR2 (germline): SQVTM, ANQGSEA. This CDR3 spans 13 amino acids. Trimming at V came to 4 bases and at J to 6 bases, leaving 6 bases not matched to a gene. The CDR3 DNA follows: TGCAGCGTTGTTGGGACTAGTTCCGATACGCAGTATTTT. Encoded protein: CSVVGTSSDTQYF.

This clone has just one count. The chain couples TRBV30 to TRBJ1-2; D gene unclear. V lost 1 base and J lost 2, with 8 bases in between. CDR1 GTSNPN and CDR2 SVGIG come from the germline V gene (reference sequence). This CDR3 has 13 amino acids. Written as DNA, the CDR3 is TGTGCCTGGAGTGGGGCGGGGAACTATGGCTACACCTTC. This gives the protein CAWSGAGNYGYTF.

V usage is TRBV12-5 and J usage is TRBJ2-7, with D perhaps TRBD1 (9 bases). V lost 3 bases and J lost 9, with 21 bases in between. The CDR3 extends over 15 amino acids. Per the germline V gene, CDR1 is LGHNT and CDR2 is FRNRAP. This chain's CDR3 is CASGFSGTGTWGQYF. CDR3 DNA sequence: TGTGCTAGTGGTTTTAGCGGGACAGGGACCTGGGGGCAGTACTTC.

The CDR3 nucleotides are TGTGCCAGCAGCTTAGGAGGGGGCACCCTCGGCTATGGCTACACCTTC. It is translated as CASSLGGGTLGYGYTF. The V call is TRBV7-2, the J call TRBJ1-2; TRBD1 agrees at 7 bases. Germline values: CDR1 SGHTA, CDR2 FQGNSA. V dropped 1 base and J dropped 4; count of bases not matched to a gene: 9. The CDR3 length is 16 residues.

This chain connects TRBV7-2 to TRBJ2-3, with 10 bases matching TRBD2. The V gene's germline CDR1 is SGHTA and CDR2 FQGNSA. V lost 5 bases, J lost 6 bases, and 8 bases stayed unmatched. CDR3 length equals 15 residues. DNA for the CDR3: TGTGCCAGCAGCCCCTGGCTGACTAGCGGGGATACGCAGTATTTT. Residues: CASSPWLTSGDTQYF. Full variable domain (missing parts from reference TRBV7-2 and TRBJ2-3): GAGVSQSPSNKVTEKGKDVELRCDPISGHTALYWYRQSLGQGLEFLIYFQGNSAPDKSGLPSDRFSAERTGGSVSTLTIQRTQQEDSAVYLCASSPWLTSGDTQYFGPGTRLTVL.

As concerns this clone: The identical CDR3 is also encoded by other nucleotide sequences in the sample. J is TRBJ2-5 and V is TRBV28; no definite D call. Germline loops: CDR1 MDHEN, CDR2 SYDVKM. V was cut by 3 bases and J by 3 bases, with 2 bases left in between. The CDR3 spans 11 residues. The CDR3, as DNA: TGTGCCAGCAGTTTCGAAGAGACCCAGTACTTC. This codes for CASSFEETQYF.

The chain employs TRBV4-1 and TRBJ2-7; tentative D call: TRBD2 (5 bases). The germline gives CDR1 MGHRA, CDR2 YSYEKL. CDR3 length equals 14 residues. Deletions cut 2 bases from V and 1 base from J, with 9 bases between. The CDR3 loop is CASSQRETSYEQYF. CDR3 in DNA: TGCGCCAGCAGCCAAAGGGAGACATCCTACGAGCAGTACTTC.

This clone has just one count. The chain employs TRBV2 and TRBJ1-5, with 7 bases lining up with TRBD1. With 8 bases clipped from V and 5 bases from J, the junction kept 3 bases outside the gene matches. CDR1 is SNHLY and CDR2 is FYNNEI in the germline V gene. The CDR3 is 12 amino acids. Here the CDR3 reads CASCGTDQPQHF. In nucleotides, the CDR3 is TGTGCCAGCTGCGGGACAGATCAGCCCCAGCATTTT.